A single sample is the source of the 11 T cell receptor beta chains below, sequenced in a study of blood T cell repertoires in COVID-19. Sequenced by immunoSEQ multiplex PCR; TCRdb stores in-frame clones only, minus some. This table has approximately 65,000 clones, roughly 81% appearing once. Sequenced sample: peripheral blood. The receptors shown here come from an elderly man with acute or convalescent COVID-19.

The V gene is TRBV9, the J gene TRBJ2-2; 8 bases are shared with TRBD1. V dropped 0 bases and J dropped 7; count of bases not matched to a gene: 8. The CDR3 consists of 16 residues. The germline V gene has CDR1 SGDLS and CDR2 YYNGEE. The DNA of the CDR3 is TGTGCCAGCAGCGTAGATACAGGGGGGAACGGCGGGGAGCTGTTTTTT. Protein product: CASSVDTGGNGGELFF.

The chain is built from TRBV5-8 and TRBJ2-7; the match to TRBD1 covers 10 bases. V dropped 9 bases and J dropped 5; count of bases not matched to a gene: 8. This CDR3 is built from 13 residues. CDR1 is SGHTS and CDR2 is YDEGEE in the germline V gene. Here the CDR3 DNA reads TGTGCCACCCGAGACAGGGGGCGCGACGAGCAGTACTTC. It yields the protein CATRDRGRDEQYF.

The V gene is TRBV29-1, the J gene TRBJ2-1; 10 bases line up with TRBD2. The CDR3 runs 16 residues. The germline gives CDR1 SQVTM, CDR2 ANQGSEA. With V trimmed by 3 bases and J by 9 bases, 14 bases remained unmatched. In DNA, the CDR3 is TGCAGCGTTGATGCCCCCGGGGCTAGCGGGAGAGGTGAGCAGTTCTTC. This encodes CSVDAPGASGRGEQFF.

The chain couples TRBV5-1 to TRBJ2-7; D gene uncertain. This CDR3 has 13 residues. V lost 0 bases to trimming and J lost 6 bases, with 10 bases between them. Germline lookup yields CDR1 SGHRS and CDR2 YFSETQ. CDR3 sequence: CASSLEQASEQYF. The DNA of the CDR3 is TGCGCCAGCAGCTTGGAGCAGGCCTCCGAGCAGTACTTC.

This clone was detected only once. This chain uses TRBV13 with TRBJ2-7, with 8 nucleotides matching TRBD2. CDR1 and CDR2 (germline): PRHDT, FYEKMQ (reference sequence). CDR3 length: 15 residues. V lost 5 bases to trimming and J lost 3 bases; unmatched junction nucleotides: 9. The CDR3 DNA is TGTGCCAGCAGCACCCGGGGGACTAGTAGCTACGAGCAGTACTTC. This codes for CASSTRGTSSYEQYF. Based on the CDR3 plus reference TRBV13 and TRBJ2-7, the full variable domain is AAGVIQSPRHLIKEKRETATLKCYPIPRHDTVYWYQQGPGQDPQFLISFYEKMQSDKGSIPDRFSAQQFSDYHSELNMSSLELGDSALYFCASSTRGTSSYEQYFGPGTRLTVT.

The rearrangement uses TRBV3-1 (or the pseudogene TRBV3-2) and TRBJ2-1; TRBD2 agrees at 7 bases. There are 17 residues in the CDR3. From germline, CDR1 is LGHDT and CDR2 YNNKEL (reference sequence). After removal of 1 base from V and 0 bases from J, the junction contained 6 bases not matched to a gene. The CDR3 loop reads CASSQGFASGSYNEQFF. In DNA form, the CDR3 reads TGTGCCAGCAGCCAAGGCTTCGCTAGCGGCTCCTACAATGAGCAGTTCTTC.

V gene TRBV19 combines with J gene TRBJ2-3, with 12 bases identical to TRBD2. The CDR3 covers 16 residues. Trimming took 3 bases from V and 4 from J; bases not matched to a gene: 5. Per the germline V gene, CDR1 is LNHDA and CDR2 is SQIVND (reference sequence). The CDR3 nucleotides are TGTGCCAGTAGTATCCCTAGCGGGGGGGCCCCAGATACGCAGTATTTT. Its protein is CASSIPSGGAPDTQYF.

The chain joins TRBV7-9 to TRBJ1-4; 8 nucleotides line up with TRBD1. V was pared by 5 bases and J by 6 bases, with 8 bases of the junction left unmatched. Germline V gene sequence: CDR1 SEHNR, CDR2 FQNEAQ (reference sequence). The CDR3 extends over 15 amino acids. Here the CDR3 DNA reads TGTGCCAGCAGCGAACCGACAGGGGTGCATGAAAAACTGTTTTTT. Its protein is CASSEPTGVHEKLFF. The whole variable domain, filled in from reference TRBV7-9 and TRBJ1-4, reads DTGVSQNPRHKITKRGQNVTFRCDPISEHNRLYWYRQTLGQGPEFLTYFQNEAQLEKSRLLSDRFSAERPKGSFSTLEIQRTEQGDSAMYLCASSEPTGVHEKLFFGSGTQLSVL.

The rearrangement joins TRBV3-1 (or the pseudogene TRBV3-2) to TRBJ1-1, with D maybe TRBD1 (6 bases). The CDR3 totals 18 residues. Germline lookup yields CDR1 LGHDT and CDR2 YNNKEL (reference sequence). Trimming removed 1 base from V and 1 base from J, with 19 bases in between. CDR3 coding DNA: TGTGCCAGCAGCCAAGCACCTCATACGGGACAACCGAACACTGAAGCTTTCTTT. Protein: CASSQAPHTGQPNTEAFF.

The CDR3: CASSLDRRETQYF. For the CDR3, the DNA is TGTGCCAGCAGCTTAGACAGGCGGGAGACCCAGTACTTC. This chain links TRBV7-2 with TRBJ2-5; tentative D call: TRBD1 (5 bases). Trimming cost V 1 base and J 5 bases, with 8 bases left between them. The CDR3 has 13 amino acids. Looked up from germline, CDR1 is SGHTA and CDR2 is FQGNSA. The variable domain in full, completed from reference TRBV7-2 and TRBJ2-5, reads GAGVSQSPSNKVTEKGKDVELRCDPISGHTALYWYRQSLGQGLEFLIYFQGNSAPDKSGLPSDRFSAERTGGSVSTLTIQRTQQEDSAVYLCASSLDRRETQYFGPGTRLLVL.

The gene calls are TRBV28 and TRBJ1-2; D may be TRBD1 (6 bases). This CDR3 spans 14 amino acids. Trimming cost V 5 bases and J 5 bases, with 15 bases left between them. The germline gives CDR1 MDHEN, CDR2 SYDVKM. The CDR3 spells CASSPQGSVYGYTF. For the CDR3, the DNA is TGTGCCAGCAGTCCCCAGGGGTCAGTGTATGGCTACACCTTC.